The clone carrying this T cell receptor beta chain was counted ten times or more. Antigen: not known. Attachment of unique molecular identifiers was made to individual cDNA molecules. In TCRdb, the 5' RACE reads were re-called with MiXCR into one record per CDR3 protein. Among tens of thousands of distinct CDR3 sequences listed, 10% to 15% were seen once. This sample stems from a study of early T cells in non-severe SARS-CoV-2 infection. Looking at the study overall: The chains were unpaired, and the sequenced material was bulk RNA from unsorted whole blood.

This CDR3 is built from 16 residues. Unmatched junction bases numbered 2, after V lost 1 base and J lost 1 base. The germline CDR1 and CDR2 sequences are LNHDA and SQIVND (reference sequence). General observations from the study: VDJdb-based matching was biased toward anti-spike CD8 responses and missed private and CD4 specificities.

The genes are TRBV19 and TRBJ2-4, with 9 bases lining up with TRBD1. This sequence originates from an adult who was a healthcare worker with PCR-confirmed SARS-CoV-2 infection or an uninfected control (not recorded which). The material sequenced was whole blood. The DNA for the CDR3 is TGTGCCAGTAGTATAGCGGGGACAGGGGCCAAAAACATTCAGTACTTC. Protein product: CASSIAGTGAKNIQYF.